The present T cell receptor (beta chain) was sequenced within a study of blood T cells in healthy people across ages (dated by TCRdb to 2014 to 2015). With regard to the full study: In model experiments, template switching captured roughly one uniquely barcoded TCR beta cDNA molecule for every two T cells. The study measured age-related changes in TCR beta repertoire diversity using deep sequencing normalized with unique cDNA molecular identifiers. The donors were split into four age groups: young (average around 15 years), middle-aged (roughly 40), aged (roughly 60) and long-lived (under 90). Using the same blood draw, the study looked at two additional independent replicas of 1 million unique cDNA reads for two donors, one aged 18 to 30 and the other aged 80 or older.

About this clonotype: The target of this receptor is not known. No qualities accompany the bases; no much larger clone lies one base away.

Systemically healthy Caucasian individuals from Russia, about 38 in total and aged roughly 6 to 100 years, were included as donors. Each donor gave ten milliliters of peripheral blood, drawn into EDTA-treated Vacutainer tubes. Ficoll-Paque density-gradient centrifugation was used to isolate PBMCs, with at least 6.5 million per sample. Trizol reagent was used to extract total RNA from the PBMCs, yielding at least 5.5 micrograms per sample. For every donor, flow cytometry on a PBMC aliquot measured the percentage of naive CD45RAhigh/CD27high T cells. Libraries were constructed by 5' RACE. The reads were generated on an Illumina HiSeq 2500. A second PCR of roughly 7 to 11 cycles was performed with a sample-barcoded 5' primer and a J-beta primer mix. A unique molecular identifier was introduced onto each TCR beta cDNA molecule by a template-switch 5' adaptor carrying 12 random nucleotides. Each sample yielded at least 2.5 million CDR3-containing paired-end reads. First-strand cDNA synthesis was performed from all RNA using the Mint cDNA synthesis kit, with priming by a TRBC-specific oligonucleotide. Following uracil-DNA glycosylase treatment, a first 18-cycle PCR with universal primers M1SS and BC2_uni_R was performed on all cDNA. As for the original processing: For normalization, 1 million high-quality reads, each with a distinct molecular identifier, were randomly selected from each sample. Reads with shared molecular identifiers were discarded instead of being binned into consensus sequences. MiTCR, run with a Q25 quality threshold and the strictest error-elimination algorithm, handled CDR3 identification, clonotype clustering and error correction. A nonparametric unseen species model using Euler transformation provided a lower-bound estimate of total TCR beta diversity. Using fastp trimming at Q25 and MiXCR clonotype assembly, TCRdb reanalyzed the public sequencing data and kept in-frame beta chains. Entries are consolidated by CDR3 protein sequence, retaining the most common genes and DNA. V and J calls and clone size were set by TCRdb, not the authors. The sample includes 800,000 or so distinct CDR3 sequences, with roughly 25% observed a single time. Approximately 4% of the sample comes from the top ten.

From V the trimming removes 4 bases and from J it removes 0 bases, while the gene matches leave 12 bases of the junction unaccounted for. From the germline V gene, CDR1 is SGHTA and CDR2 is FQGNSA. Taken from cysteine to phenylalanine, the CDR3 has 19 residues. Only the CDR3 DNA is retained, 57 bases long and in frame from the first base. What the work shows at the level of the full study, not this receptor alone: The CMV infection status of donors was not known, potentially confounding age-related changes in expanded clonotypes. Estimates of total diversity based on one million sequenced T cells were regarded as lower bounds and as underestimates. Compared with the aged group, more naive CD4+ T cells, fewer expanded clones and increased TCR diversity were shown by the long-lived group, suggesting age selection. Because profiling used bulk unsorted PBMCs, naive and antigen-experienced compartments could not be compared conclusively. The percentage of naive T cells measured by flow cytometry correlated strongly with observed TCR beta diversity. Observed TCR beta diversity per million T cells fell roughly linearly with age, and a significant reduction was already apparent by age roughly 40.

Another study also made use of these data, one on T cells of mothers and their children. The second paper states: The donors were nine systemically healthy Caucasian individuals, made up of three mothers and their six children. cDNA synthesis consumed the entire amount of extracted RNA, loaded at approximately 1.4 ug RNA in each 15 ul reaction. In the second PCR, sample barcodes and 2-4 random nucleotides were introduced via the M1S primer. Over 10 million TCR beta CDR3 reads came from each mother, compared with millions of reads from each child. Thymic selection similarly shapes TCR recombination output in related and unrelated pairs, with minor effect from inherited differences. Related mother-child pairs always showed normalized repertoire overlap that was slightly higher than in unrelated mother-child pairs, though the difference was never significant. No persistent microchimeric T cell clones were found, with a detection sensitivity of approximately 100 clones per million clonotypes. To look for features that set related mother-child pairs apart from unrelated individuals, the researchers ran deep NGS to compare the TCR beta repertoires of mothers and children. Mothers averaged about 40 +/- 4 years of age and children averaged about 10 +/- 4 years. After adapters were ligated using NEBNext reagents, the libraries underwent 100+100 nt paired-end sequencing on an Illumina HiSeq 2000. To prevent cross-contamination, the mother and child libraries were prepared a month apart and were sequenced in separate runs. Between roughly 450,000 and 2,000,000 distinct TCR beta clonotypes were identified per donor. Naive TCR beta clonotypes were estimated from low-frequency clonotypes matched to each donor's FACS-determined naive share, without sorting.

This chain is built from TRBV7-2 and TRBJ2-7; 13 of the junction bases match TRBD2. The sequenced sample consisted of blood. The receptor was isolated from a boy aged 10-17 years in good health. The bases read TGTGCCAGCAGCTCCGGTAGGACTAGCGGGAGACCCGGCTCCTACGAGCAGTACTTC. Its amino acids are CASSSGRTSGRPGSYEQYF.